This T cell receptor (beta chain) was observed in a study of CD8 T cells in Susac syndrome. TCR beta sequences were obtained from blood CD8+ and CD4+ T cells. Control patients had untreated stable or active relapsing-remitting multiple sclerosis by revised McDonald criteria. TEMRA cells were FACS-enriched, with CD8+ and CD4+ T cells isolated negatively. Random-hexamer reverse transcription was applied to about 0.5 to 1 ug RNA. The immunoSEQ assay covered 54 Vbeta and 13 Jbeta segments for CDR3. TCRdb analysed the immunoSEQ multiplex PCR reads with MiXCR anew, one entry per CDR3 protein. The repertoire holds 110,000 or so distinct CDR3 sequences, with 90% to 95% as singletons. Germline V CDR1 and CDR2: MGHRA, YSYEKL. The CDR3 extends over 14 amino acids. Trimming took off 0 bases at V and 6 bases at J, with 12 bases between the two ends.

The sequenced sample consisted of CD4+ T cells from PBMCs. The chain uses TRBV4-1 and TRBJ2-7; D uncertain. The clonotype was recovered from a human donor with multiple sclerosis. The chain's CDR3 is CASSQDLGQREQYF. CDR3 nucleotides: TGCGCCAGCAGCCAAGATCTTGGCCAACGCGAGCAGTACTTC.